The rows below give T cell receptor beta chains drawn from one sample of a study of T cells in Graves' hyperthyroidism and ophthalmopathy. TCRdb passed the multiplex PCR reads through MiXCR, listing each CDR3 protein once. The repertoire holds a few hundred thousand distinct CDR3 sequences, with less than 20% as singletons. Sequenced sample: blood. The receptors derive from a man aged 18 to 29 with Graves' ophthalmopathy. Each CDR3 is given with its conserved first and last residue. The D gene is left open where the match is weak. Not all rows give a size; the values are once, few, many and, for expanded clones, a class.

v_gene	abundance	d_gene	j_gene	CDR3nt	CDR3aa
TRBV6-1	many	NA	TRBJ2-1	TGTGCCAGCAGTTATAACAGGGCTCGGCATGAGCAGTTCTTC	CASSYNRARHEQFF
TRBV7-3	few	NA	TRBJ2-2	TGTGCCAGCAGCTTAAACCCCGAGAGAGCGGAAAAGGGGGAGCTGTTTTTT	CASSLNPERAEKGELFF
TRBV3-1	few	NA	TRBJ2-5	TGTGCCAGCAGCCAAGGGCTAGCCCTACAAGAGACCCAGTACTTC	CASSQGLALQETQYF
TRBV12-3/TRBV12-4	NA	NA	TRBJ2-4	TGTGCCAGCAGCCTGGAGGGTTCCAAAAACATTCAGTACTTC	CASSLEGSKNIQYF
TRBV18	few	NA	TRBJ2-7	TGTGCCAGCTCATACCGCGGGGGCGGGTCAGCCTACGAGCAGTACTTC	CASSYRGGGSAYEQYF
TRBV29-1	few	TRBD1	TRBJ2-3	TGCAGCGCTCTGACAGGGAGTACAGATACGCAGTATTTT	CSALTGSTDTQYF
TRBV18	few	TRBD1	TRBJ2-5	TGTGCCAGCTCACCAATAGGACAGGGCCGGGAGACCCAGTACTTC	CASSPIGQGRETQYF
TRBV5-1	many	NA	TRBJ2-5	TGCGCCAGCAGCAGGTGGACAGTCTACCAAGAGACCCAGTACTTC	CASSRWTVYQETQYF
TRBV7-8	many	NA	TRBJ2-5	TGTGCCAGCAGCGTTTTCCCAGGGGTACCAGAGACCCAGTACTTC	CASSVFPGVPETQYF
TRBV3-1	many	NA	TRBJ1-5	TGTGCCAGCAGCCAAAGGGCAGGGGCCAATCAGCCCCAGCATTTT	CASSQRAGANQPQHF
TRBV10-3	NA	NA	TRBJ2-1	TGTGCCATCAGTACCCCCCCGGGGACGTTGGAGTTCTTC	CAISTPPGTLEFF
TRBV7-9	many	NA	TRBJ2-3	TGTGCCAGCAGCCTCCCCCTCTCCGGGACCACCATCACAGATACGCAGTATTTT	CASSLPLSGTTITDTQYF
TRBV7-3	many	NA	TRBJ2-1	TGTGCCAGCAGCTTAAGGGTATATGGCCACAATGAGCAGTTCTTC	CASSLRVYGHNEQFF
TRBV5-1	few	NA	TRBJ2-4	TGCGCCAGCAGCTTGGAGGGTGCGTTAAACATTCAGTACTTC	CASSLEGALNIQYF
TRBV11-2	many	TRBD1	TRBJ1-2	TGTGCCAGCAGCCCCGGGGCAGGGGGATATCATAATAACTATGGCTACACCTTC	CASSPGAGGYHNNYGYTF
TRBV28	many	NA	TRBJ2-1	TGTGCCAGCAGTGACGCGGGGGCTCTCTCCTACAATGAGCAGTTCTTC	CASSDAGALSYNEQFF
TRBV24-1	many	NA	TRBJ2-3	TGTGCCACCAGTGATTCGGGGGAGGATACGCAGTATTTT	CATSDSGEDTQYF
TRBV12-3/TRBV12-4	NA	TRBD1	TRBJ1-4	TGTGCCAGCATAGGACAGGGTGGTGGTAAACTGTTTTTT	CASIGQGGGKLFF
TRBV11-2	NA	TRBD2	TRBJ2-7	TGTGCCAGCAGCTCAGGGACTAGCGGACTCCCGGGCTACGAGCAGTACTTC	CASSSGTSGLPGYEQYF
TRBV6-1	few	TRBD2	TRBJ2-7	TGTGCCAGCAAAGGCGGGGGGGCCGTTAGCTACGAGCAGTACTTC	CASKGGGAVSYEQYF
TRBV10-3	many	TRBD1	TRBJ2-5	TGTGCCATCAGTGAGAGGGGACAGGGGGCAGGAGAGACCCAGTACTTC	CAISERGQGAGETQYF
TRBV15	many	NA	TRBJ2-5	TGTGCCACCAGCGGCCGGGGTATCCAAGAGACCCAGTACTTC	CATSGRGIQETQYF
TRBV7-3	few	NA	TRBJ2-6	TGTGCCAGCAGCGGAGGATTGGGCATCCCTGGGGCCAACGTCCTGACTTTC	CASSGGLGIPGANVLTF
TRBV7-8	many	NA	TRBJ1-1	TGTGCCAGCAGCTTAGAGAAGACAACGGCTTTCTTT	CASSLEKTTAFF
TRBV7-9	few	NA	TRBJ2-2	TGTGCCAGCAGCCCTTCGAGTCGGGAGTTCCCTGACACCGGGGAGCTGTTTTTT	CASSPSSREFPDTGELFF
TRBV7-6	many	NA	TRBJ1-3	TGTGCCAGCAGCTTCGACGGTTCCTACTCTGGAAACACCATATATTTT	CASSFDGSYSGNTIYF
TRBV7-7	many	TRBD1	TRBJ2-2	TGTGCTAGCAGCCCTCTACAGGGGGCGACCGGGGAGCTGTTTTTT	CASSPLQGATGELFF
TRBV7-2	NA	NA	TRBJ2-3	TGTGCCAGCAGCCGTAGGGTGGATACGCAGTATTTT	CASSRRVDTQYF
TRBV20-1	many	TRBD1	TRBJ2-7	TGCAGTGCTAGACCAAAGGACAGGAAACATCCTCTCTACGAGCAGTACTTC	CSARPKDRKHPLYEQYF
TRBV5-1	few	TRBD1	TRBJ1-6	TGCGCCAGCAGCTGGGGACAGCATAATTCACCCCTCCACTTT	CASSWGQHNSPLHF
TRBV25-1	NA	NA	TRBJ1-6	TGTGCCAGCAGTGCAATCCGGGGGGGTGGTAATTCACCCCTCCACTTT	CASSAIRGGGNSPLHF
TRBV9	few	TRBD1	TRBJ1-1	TGTGCCAGCAGCGCAAAGCCGGGACAGGGAGTGGCTGAAGCTTTCTTT	CASSAKPGQGVAEAFF
TRBV27	many	TRBD2	TRBJ2-1	TGTGCCAGCAGCGCGGGGGAGGTTCCCTACAATGAGCAGTTCTTC	CASSAGEVPYNEQFF